What follows describes a single T cell receptor beta chain. TCRdb's copy holds only in-frame clones and misses some; the assay was immunoSEQ multiplex PCR. Here the sample spans nearly 110,000 clones, about nine tenths being singletons. The sample is drawn from a study of OX40 agonist ivuxolimab in advanced cancers. Germline lookup yields CDR1 LGHNA and CDR2 YNFKEQ. The CDR3 has 16 residues. V shed 1 base and J shed 3 bases, with 12 bases lying between them. The source was CD4+ or CD8+ T cells sorted from blood, collected in a trial of the OX40 agonist ivuxolimab. This rearrangement joins TRBV4-2 to TRBJ2-2; TRBD2 is a possible D gene (6 bases). This sequence was found in an adult with an advanced solid tumor such as melanoma, head and neck, liver or kidney cancer. CDR3 loop: CASSQAMGLHTGELFF. CDR3 coding DNA: TGTGCCAGCAGCCAAGCCATGGGACTTCACACCGGGGAGCTGTTTTTT.